This entry describes one T cell receptor beta chain. This sample was taken from a study of radiation and T cells in renal cell carcinoma. CDR1 and CDR2 (germline): MNHEY, SVGAGI. This CDR3 has 15 residues. V shed 5 bases, J shed 4 bases, and the junction held 5 bases outside the gene matches. The protocol was immunoSEQ multiplex PCR, while the TCRdb copy is restricted to in-frame clones and leaves out a portion. The sample lists 19,000 or so clones; approximately 59% were seen once. The sample's treatment: treatment-naive control, cytoreductive nephrectomy. The J gene is TRBJ2-1, the V gene TRBV6-5; 10 positions match TRBD1. Source: tumor tissue, taken from a patient whose treatment was nephrectomy without radiotherapy. The clonotype comes from a man aged 45-60 years with renal cell carcinoma. CDR3 bases: TGTGCCAGCAGTAAGGGACAGGGGCGATACAATGAGCAGTTCTTC. Translating it yields CASSKGQGRYNEQFF.